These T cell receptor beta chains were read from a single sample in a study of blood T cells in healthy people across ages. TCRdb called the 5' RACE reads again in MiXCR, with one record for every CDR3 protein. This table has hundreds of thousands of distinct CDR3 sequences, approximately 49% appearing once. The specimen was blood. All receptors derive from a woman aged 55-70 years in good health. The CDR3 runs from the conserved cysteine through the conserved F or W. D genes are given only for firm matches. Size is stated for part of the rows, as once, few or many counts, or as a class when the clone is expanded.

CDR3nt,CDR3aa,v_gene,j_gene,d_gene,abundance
TGTGCCACCAGTGACCCCGACAGATACCAAGAGACCCAGTACTTC,CATSDPDRYQETQYF,TRBV24-1,TRBJ2-5,.,few
TGCAGTGCTAGAGAAACCGACAGGCCTTCCTACAATGAGCAGTTCTTC,CSARETDRPSYNEQFF,TRBV20-1,TRBJ2-1,.,.
TGTGCCAGCAGCATCACAGGAAATGAGCAGTTCTTC,CASSITGNEQFF,TRBV7-9,TRBJ2-1,.,few
TGCGCCAGCAGCCAAGATGGACAGGCGGGCAATGAGCAGTTCTTC,CASSQDGQAGNEQFF,TRBV4-1,TRBJ2-1,TRBD1,few
TGCAGTGCCCCCGGCAGGGATCTGAACACTGAAGCTTTCTTT,CSAPGRDLNTEAFF,TRBV20-1,TRBJ1-1,.,.
TGTGCCAGCAGCTTACTAAGGACAGGGGGCTACGAGCAGTACTTC,CASSLLRTGGYEQYF,TRBV7-9,TRBJ2-7,TRBD1,.
TGTGCCAGCAGCTTATCGAGGGAGTATGAGCAGTTCTTC,CASSLSREYEQFF,TRBV7-8,TRBJ2-1,.,few
TGTGCCAGCAGCTTAGTGAGTCTAGCGGGACTCAATGAGCAGTTCTTC,CASSLVSLAGLNEQFF,TRBV5-6,TRBJ2-1,TRBD2,.
TGCAGTGCTAGCGACCCAGGGGAGGCTAACTATGGCTACACCTTC,CSASDPGEANYGYTF,TRBV20-1,TRBJ1-2,.,few
TGTGCCAGCAGCTATCGGATTAGTGGCTATGAGCAGTACTTC,CASSYRISGYEQYF,TRBV7-9,TRBJ2-7,.,.
TGCAGTGCTTTGAGGAGAAACAATGAGCAGTTCTTC,CSALRRNNEQFF,TRBV20-1,TRBJ2-1,.,few
TGCGCCAGCAACCGAGGGGCAGGGAGTGAGCAGTACTTC,CASNRGAGSEQYF,TRBV11-2,TRBJ2-7,.,.
TGTGCCAGCAGCCAAGGGGCCAGGGGGCTCGGCGGCTACACCTTC,CASSQGARGLGGYTF,TRBV3-1,TRBJ1-2,TRBD1,.
TGTGCCAGCAGTTTGATGAAGACCCAGTACTTC,CASSLMKTQYF,TRBV5-6,TRBJ2-5,.,few
TGCAGCGTTTGGACGCAGGACAATCAGCCCCAGCATTTT,CSVWTQDNQPQHF,TRBV29-1,TRBJ1-5,.,few
TGTGCCAGCATTTCGTTAGCGGGAGCTTCTTACAATGAGCAGTACTTC,CASISLAGASYNEQYF,TRBV27,TRBJ2-7,TRBD2,.
TGCGCCAGCAGGGACCCGACAGGGGGCCAGGACACCGGGGAGCTGTTTTTT,CASRDPTGGQDTGELFF,TRBV10-2,TRBJ2-2,TRBD1,.
TGCAGTGCTAGAACTAGCGGGAGTTTAAATGAGCAGTTCTTC,CSARTSGSLNEQFF,TRBV20-1,TRBJ2-1,TRBD2,.
TGTGCCAGCAGGGGGACAGCCAACACCGGGGAGCTGTTTTTT,CASRGTANTGELFF,TRBV25-1,TRBJ2-2,TRBD1,few
TGCAGTGCTAGGGGTAACCAAGAGACCCAGTACTTC,CSARGNQETQYF,TRBV20-1,TRBJ2-5,.,.
TGTGCCAGCAGCCAATCAAACACTGAAGCTTTCTTT,CASSQSNTEAFF,TRBV7-9,TRBJ1-1,.,once
TGCAGCGTCTCACTAACTGACTACAATGAGCAGTTCTTC,CSVSLTDYNEQFF,TRBV29-1,TRBJ2-1,.,.